Shown below are 32 T cell receptor beta chains from a single sample sequenced in a study of control samples from healthy donors and cancer patients. Clones were sequenced by immunoSEQ multiplex PCR, and TCRdb holds only the in-frame ones, with some missing. Of fewer than 150,000 clones listed, approximately 90% were seen once; the top ten hold roughly 2.5%. Sequencing used blood. Receptors originate from a man aged 18 to 30 in good health.

The chain has TRBV6-8 and TRBJ2-7; 12 bases fit TRBD2. The ends lost 4 bases at V and 0 bases at J; junction bases unmatched: 10. CDR3 size: 18 residues. Germline CDR1 and CDR2: MNHGY and SAAAGT. In nucleotides, the CDR3 is TGTGCCAGCAGTTGTTTACTAGCGGGGGGACCCTACTCCTACGAGCAGTACTTC. Translating it yields CASSCLLAGGPYSYEQYF.

This chain uses TRBV12-3 or TRBV12-4 with TRBJ2-2, with D tentatively TRBD1 (5 bases). The CDR3 covers 13 residues. V lost 5 bases and J 5 bases, leaving 9 bases between the germline ends. CDR3 sequence (DNA): TGTGCCAGCAGTCCGAAGGGGACCGGGGAGCTGTTTTTT. Its translation: CASSPKGTGELFF.

The chain has TRBV11-3 and TRBJ1-1; D not certain. V gave up 4 bases and J gave up 0 bases, with 6 bases separating them. CDR1 SGHNT and CDR2 YENEEA come from the germline V gene. The CDR3 consists of 13 residues. CDR3 loop: CASSSTVNTEAFF. The CDR3 DNA reads as TGTGCCAGCAGCTCAACAGTGAACACTGAAGCTTTCTTT.

The chain recombines TRBV5-1 with TRBJ1-6; D unresolved. The germline V gene encodes CDR1 SGHRS and CDR2 YFSETQ. The ends were cut back, 4 bases at V and 8 bases at J, with 13 bases in the middle. CDR3 length: 14 amino acids. CDR3 nucleotides: TGCGCCAGCAGCCAAACGGGAACGGATTCACCCCTCCACTTT. Amino acids: CASSQTGTDSPLHF. Complete variable domain (other parts from reference TRBV5-1 and TRBJ1-6): KAGVTQTPRYLIKTRGQQVTLSCSPISGHRSVSWYQQTPGQGLQFLFEYFSETQRNKGNFPGRFSGRQFSNSRSEMNVSTLELGDSALYLCASSQTGTDSPLHFGNGTRLTVT.

The rearrangement uses TRBV3-1 (or the pseudogene TRBV3-2) and TRBJ2-3; TRBD2 aligns across 7 bases. The CDR3 is 14 amino acids. Looked up from germline, CDR1 is LGHDT and CDR2 is YNNKEL (reference sequence). J lost 0 bases, V lost 3 bases, and 0 bases had no gene match. CDR3 region: CASSHSGSTDTQYF. CDR3 DNA sequence: TGTGCCAGCAGCCATAGCGGGAGCACAGATACGCAGTATTTT.

The chain joins TRBV30 to TRBJ1-1; 7 bases line up with TRBD1. CDR1 and CDR2 (germline): GTSNPN, SVGIG (reference sequence). V was clipped by 3 bases and J by 0 bases; unmatched bases: 4. The CDR3 loop spans 14 amino acids. This CDR3 reads CAWRRQGVNTEAFF. As DNA, the CDR3 is TGTGCCTGGAGGCGACAGGGCGTGAACACTGAAGCTTTCTTT.

The rearrangement joins TRBV12-3 or TRBV12-4 to TRBJ2-1, with D unresolved. V was trimmed by 5 bases and J by 0 bases, leaving 5 bases between them. This CDR3 region has 13 residues. The chain's CDR3 is CASSQSSYNEQFF. The CDR3 bases are TGTGCCAGCAGTCAGAGCTCCTACAATGAGCAGTTCTTC.

The genes are TRBV19 and TRBJ1-4; D is perhaps TRBD1 (6 bases). The CDR3 is made up of 15 amino acids. Trimming took 3 bases from V and 6 from J, leaving 14 bases between them. Germline CDR1 LNHDA, CDR2 SQIVND (reference sequence). The CDR3 spells CASSISRGADEKLFF. For the CDR3, the DNA is TGTGCCAGTAGTATCAGTCGGGGGGCGGATGAAAAACTGTTTTTT.

The V gene is TRBV19, the J gene TRBJ2-7; no clear D. Germline CDR1 LNHDA, CDR2 SQIVND (reference sequence). The CDR3 totals 13 residues. V dropped 3 bases and J dropped 4 bases, with 10 bases sitting between them. The CDR3 sequence: CASSIGSGYEQYV. Here the CDR3 DNA reads TGTGCCAGTAGTATCGGGTCTGGGTACGAGCAGTACGTC.

This chain joins TRBV6-2 or TRBV6-3 and TRBJ2-3; 11 positions agree with TRBD2. CDR3 length: 19 amino acids. V dropped 0 bases and J dropped 0; count of bases not matched to a gene: 8. From germline, CDR1 is MNHEY and CDR2 SVGEGT. DNA for the CDR3: TGTGCCAGCAGTTACTCGAGTAAGGGACTAGCGGAGAGCACAGATACGCAGTATTTT. It encodes CASSYSSKGLAESTDTQYF.

In the case of this clone: Different DNA sequences within this sample yield the same CDR3. The chain is built from TRBV12-3 or TRBV12-4 and TRBJ1-2; D uncertain. The CDR3 runs 11 residues. The germline V and J ends were trimmed by 5 bases and 4 bases, with 5 bases remaining between them. CDR3 amino acids: CASSPGYGYTF. The DNA for the CDR3 is TGTGCCAGCAGTCCAGGCTATGGCTACACCTTC.

This rearrangement joins TRBV4-2 to TRBJ2-7; D is undetermined. Germline CDR1 is LGHNA and CDR2 is YNFKEQ. V was trimmed by 0 bases and J by 1 base, leaving 4 bases between them. The CDR3 covers 13 residues. CDR3 bases: TGTGCCAGCAGCCAAGATCTTTCCTACGAGCAGTACTTC. Translated: CASSQDLSYEQYF.

The rearrangement joins TRBV28 to TRBJ1-3, with 10 bases fitting TRBD1. With V trimmed by 6 bases and J by 10 bases, 15 bases remained unmatched. This CDR3 comprises 16 residues. CDR1 is MDHEN and CDR2 is SYDVKM in the germline V gene. The CDR3 loop reads CASSQTTGTGVQTIYF. The DNA of the CDR3 is TGTGCCAGCAGCCAAACAACCGGGACAGGGGTTCAAACCATATATTTT. Full variable domain (remainder filled in from reference TRBV28 and TRBJ1-3): DVKVTQSSRYLVKRTGEKVFLECVQDMDHENMFWYRQDPGLGLRLIYFSYDVKMKEKGDIPEGYSVSREKKERFSLILESASTNQTSMYLCASSQTTGTGVQTIYFGEGSWLTVV.

The chain combines TRBV28 with TRBJ1-2, with TRBD1 matching over 7 bases. V lost 1 base and J lost 7; bases outside the gene matches: 3. CDR3 length: 13 residues. In germline, CDR1 is MDHEN, CDR2 SYDVKM. CDR3 DNA: TGTGCCAGCAGTTTATCAGGGGGGTCTGGCTACACCTTC. This translates into CASSLSGGSGYTF.

The gene calls are TRBV27 and TRBJ1-2, with 12 bases identical to TRBD1. The CDR3 covers 15 residues. Per the germline V gene, CDR1 is MNHEY and CDR2 is SMNVEV (reference sequence). The V and J ends lost 5 bases and 5 bases, in that order; junction bases with no gene match: 6. The CDR3 protein is CASSQGQGARYGYTF. CDR3 sequence (DNA): TGTGCCAGCAGTCAGGGACAGGGGGCACGGTATGGCTACACCTTC.

The chain carries TRBV3-1 (or the pseudogene TRBV3-2) and TRBJ2-2, with 8 bases aligning to TRBD2. In germline, CDR1 is LGHDT, CDR2 YNNKEL (reference sequence). Unmatched junction bases numbered 7, after V lost 0 bases and J lost 7 bases. The CDR3 sequence is 16 residues long. CDR3 nucleotides: TGTGCCAGCAGCCAAGATCTCGGAGCGGGGGACGGGGAGCTGTTTTTT. Encoded protein: CASSQDLGAGDGELFF.

This clone was detected only once. This chain connects TRBV21-1 to TRBJ1-1. TRBV21-1 is deemed a pseudogene. CDR3 length equals 16 residues. The CDR3 protein is CASSKVQGRGNTEAFF. The CDR3 DNA follows: TGTGCCAGCAGCAAAGTGCAAGGTCGAGGGAACACTGAAGCTTTCTTT.

The V gene is TRBV11-3, the J gene TRBJ2-1; 9 nucleotides line up with TRBD2. This CDR3 has 19 amino acids. Germline assignment: CDR1 SGHNT and CDR2 YENEEA. Trimming took 0 bases from V and 5 from J; bases not matched to a gene: 14. The CDR3 DNA is TGTGCCAGCAGCTTAGATGGATTGGGTAGCGGGAGACCCAACAATGAGCAGTTCTTC. Translated, it gives CASSLDGLGSGRPNNEQFF.

This chain joins TRBV4-1 and TRBJ1-4, with D perhaps matching TRBD1 (5 bases). V was clipped by 1 base and J by 6 bases, with 12 bases between them. This CDR3 contains 15 residues. Germline V gene lookup returns CDR1 MGHRA and CDR2 YSYEKL. The chain's CDR3 is CASSQGWGVDEKLFF. CDR3 in DNA: TGCGCCAGCAGCCAAGGGTGGGGGGTGGATGAAAAACTGTTTTTT.

The V gene is TRBV7-2, the J gene TRBJ2-7; D perhaps matches TRBD2 (6 bases). Germline assignment: CDR1 SGHTA and CDR2 FQGNSA. The CDR3 totals 15 residues. V lost 7 bases, J lost 4 bases, and 20 bases lay in between. In DNA form, the CDR3 reads TGTGCCAGCACGCAACTAGCCGGGTCGTTTTACGAGCAGTACTTC. This gives the protein CASTQLAGSFYEQYF.

V usage is TRBV6-5 and J usage is TRBJ2-7, with D perhaps matching TRBD2 (5 bases). The V gene's germline CDR1 is MNHEY and CDR2 SVGAGI. The V end was cut by 9 bases, the J end by 4 bases, with 16 bases between. CDR3 length equals 13 residues. DNA of the CDR3: TGTGCCAGTGCTTACGGGGTTCAATACGAGCAGTACGTC. This sequence encodes CASAYGVQYEQYV.

This chain connects TRBV6-2 or TRBV6-3 to TRBJ2-7, with 8 nucleotides matching TRBD1. Germline V gives CDR1 MNHEY, CDR2 SVGEGT. Trimming cost V 5 bases and J 6 bases; bases outside gene matches: 9. This CDR3 spans 14 amino acids. CDR3 amino acids: CASSVRQGLGEQYV. In DNA, the CDR3 is TGTGCCAGCAGTGTCCGACAGGGGTTGGGCGAGCAGTACGTC.

J is TRBJ2-1 and V is TRBV6-5, with 11 bases identical to TRBD2. Germline lookup yields CDR1 MNHEY and CDR2 SVGAGI. V was clipped by 0 bases and J by 6 bases; unmatched bases: 1. This CDR3 has 15 amino acids. The DNA for the CDR3 is TGTGCCAGCAGTTACTCGGGACTAGCGGTCAATGAGCAGTTCTTC. As protein: CASSYSGLAVNEQFF.

The chain has TRBV28 and TRBJ2-1, with D unclear. Germline assignment: CDR1 MDHEN and CDR2 SYDVKM. The V gene lost 9 bases and the J gene lost 7 bases, with 22 bases spanning the gap. The CDR3 consists of 15 residues. This CDR3 is CASNGPPVHVNEQFF. The CDR3 nucleotides are TGTGCCAGTAATGGGCCCCCTGTTCATGTGAATGAGCAGTTCTTC.

The gene calls are TRBV28 and TRBJ1-5; TRBD1 might be the D (5 bases). The V and J ends lost 3 bases and 6 bases respectively, with 6 bases between them. Looked up from germline, CDR1 is MDHEN and CDR2 is SYDVKM. The CDR3 has 12 amino acids. The CDR3 nucleotides are TGTGCCAGCAGTTTGCAGGGTCAGCCCCAGCATTTT. Its translation: CASSLQGQPQHF.

The chain couples TRBV19 to TRBJ2-5, with 8 positions matching TRBD2. There are 17 residues in the CDR3. The ends lost 4 bases at V and 4 bases at J; junction bases unmatched: 14. Germline lookup yields CDR1 LNHDA and CDR2 SQIVND (reference sequence). As DNA, the CDR3 is TGTGCCAGTAGTACTCCCAGGGTAGCGGGAAGCGGAGAGACCCAGTACTTC. The encoded protein is CASSTPRVAGSGETQYF.

This chain joins TRBV4-1 and TRBJ1-2; D remains unclear. CDR1 and CDR2 from the germline V gene are MGHRA and YSYEKL. Trimming pared 3 bases from V and 7 bases from J, leaving 12 bases between. CDR3 length equals 13 residues. The CDR3 sequence: CASSHGEVGGYTF. CDR3 DNA sequence: TGCGCCAGCAGCCACGGGGAGGTAGGTGGCTACACCTTC.

This rearrangement joins TRBV19 to TRBJ1-2, with a possible D match to TRBD1 (5 bases). CDR3 length: 16 residues. From germline, CDR1 is LNHDA and CDR2 SQIVND (reference sequence). Trimming took 6 bases from V and 8 from J, leaving 25 bases between them. CDR3 region: CASSPPLGRGIEGYTF. The DNA of the CDR3 is TGTGCCAGTAGCCCCCCTCTGGGACGCGGAATCGAGGGCTACACCTTC.

This clone was seen just once. The rearrangement joins TRBV15 to TRBJ2-1, with TRBD2 identical over 8 bases. V gave up 0 bases and J gave up 2 bases; unmatched junction bases: 6. The germline CDR1 and CDR2 sequences are LNHNV and YYDKDF (reference sequence). The CDR3 loop spans 17 amino acids. CDR3 sequence (DNA): TGTGCCACCAGCAGAGAAAGGAGCGGGAGCGCCTACAATGAGCAGTTCTTC. It encodes CATSRERSGSAYNEQFF.

The chain uses TRBV10-1 and TRBJ2-3; 8 bases agree with TRBD2. V was clipped by 2 bases and J by 3 bases; unmatched bases: 7. The CDR3 length is 16 residues. Germline-derived CDR1 and CDR2 are WNHNN and SYGVQD (reference sequence). CDR3 sequence reads: CASSEPGGPSTDTQYF. Written as DNA, the CDR3 is TGCGCCAGCAGTGAGCCGGGGGGGCCTTCGACAGATACGCAGTATTTT.

The chain has TRBV2 and TRBJ1-6; 12 bases are shared with TRBD1. Looked up from germline, CDR1 is SNHLY and CDR2 is FYNNEI. This CDR3 has 14 residues. V lost 6 bases, J lost 6 bases, and 0 bases stayed unmatched. The CDR3 sequence: CASRGQGANSPLHF. The CDR3 DNA follows: TGTGCCAGCAGGGGACAGGGGGCTAATTCACCCCTCCACTTT.

The chain joins TRBV5-1 to TRBJ2-1, with TRBD2 matching 10 bases. V lost 6 bases to trimming and J lost 4 bases; unmatched junction nucleotides: 4. Germline-derived CDR1 and CDR2 are SGHRS and YFSETQ. The CDR3 is 14 residues long. CDR3 DNA sequence: TGCGCCAGCAATCTAGCGGGAGATTACAATGAGCAGTTCTTC. Amino acids: CASNLAGDYNEQFF.